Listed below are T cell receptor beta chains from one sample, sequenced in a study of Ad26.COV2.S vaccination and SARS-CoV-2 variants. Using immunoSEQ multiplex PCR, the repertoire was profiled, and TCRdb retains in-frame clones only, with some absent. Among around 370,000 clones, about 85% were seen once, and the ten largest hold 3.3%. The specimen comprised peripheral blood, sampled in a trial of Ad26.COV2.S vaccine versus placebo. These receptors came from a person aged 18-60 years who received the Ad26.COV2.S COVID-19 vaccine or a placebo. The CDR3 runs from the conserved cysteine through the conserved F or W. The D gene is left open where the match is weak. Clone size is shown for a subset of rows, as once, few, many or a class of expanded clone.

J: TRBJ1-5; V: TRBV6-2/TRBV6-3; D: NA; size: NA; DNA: TGTGCCAGCAGTTACACGCCCAGGGACCTTAATCAGCCCCAGCATTTT; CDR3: CASSYTPRDLNQPQHF
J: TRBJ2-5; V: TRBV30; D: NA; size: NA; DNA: TGTGCCTGGAGTGGCCTGGGGGGTGGGTTGGAGACCCAGTACTTC; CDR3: CAWSGLGGGLETQYF
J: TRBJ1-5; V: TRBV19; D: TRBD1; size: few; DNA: TGTGCCAGTAGTTCTCCAGGGGGCTCGGATAGCAATCAGCCCCAGCATTTT; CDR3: CASSSPGGSDSNQPQHF
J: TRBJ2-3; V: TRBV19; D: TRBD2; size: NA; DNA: TGTGCCAGTAGTATACTAGCGGGAGTTAGCACAGATACGCAGTATTTT; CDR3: CASSILAGVSTDTQYF
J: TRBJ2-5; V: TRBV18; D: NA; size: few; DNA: TGTGCCAGCTCACGTCACGAGCAAGAGACCCAGTACTTC; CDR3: CASSRHEQETQYF
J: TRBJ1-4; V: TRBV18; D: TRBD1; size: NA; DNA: TGTGCCAGCTCACCGGAGTCAGGACAGGGGTCTTCTAATGAAAAACTGTTTTTT; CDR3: CASSPESGQGSSNEKLFF
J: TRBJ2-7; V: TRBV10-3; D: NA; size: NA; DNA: TGTGCCATCAGGGCGACAGAAAACTCCTACGAGCAGTACTTC; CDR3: CAIRATENSYEQYF
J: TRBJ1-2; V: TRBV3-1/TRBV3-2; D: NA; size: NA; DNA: TGTGCCAGCAGCTCCGCAGGGACGACGGGGGACACCTTC; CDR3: CASSSAGTTGDTF
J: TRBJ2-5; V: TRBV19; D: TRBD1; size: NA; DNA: TGTGCCAGTAGTAAATGGACAGGGGAAGAGACCCAGTACTTC; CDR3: CASSKWTGEETQYF
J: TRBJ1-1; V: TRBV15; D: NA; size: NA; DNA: TGTGCCACCAGCACATACCCGGGAGACGGCCCCACTGAAGCTTTCTTT; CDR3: CATSTYPGDGPTEAFF
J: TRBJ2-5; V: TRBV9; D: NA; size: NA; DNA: TGTGCCAGCGGAAAAGAAATGCCCGAAGAGACCCAGTACTTC; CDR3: CASGKEMPEETQYF
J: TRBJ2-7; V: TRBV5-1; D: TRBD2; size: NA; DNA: TGCGCCAGCAGCCCCCTGAGCGGGAGCCACGAGCAGTACTTC; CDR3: CASSPLSGSHEQYF
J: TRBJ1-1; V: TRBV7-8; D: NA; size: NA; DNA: TGTGCCAGCAGCTTAAGTTTGAACACTGAAGCTTTCTTT; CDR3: CASSLSLNTEAFF
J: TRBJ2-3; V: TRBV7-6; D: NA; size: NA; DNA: TGTGCCAGCAGCGTCCAGGGGAGGGGTAGCACAGATACGCAGTATTTT; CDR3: CASSVQGRGSTDTQYF
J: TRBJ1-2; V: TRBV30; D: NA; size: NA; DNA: TGTGCCTGGAGTGCCCGACCGGGGACCCTCTATGGCTACACCTTC; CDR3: CAWSARPGTLYGYTF